This TCR beta chain was sequenced for a study of blood T cell repertoires in COVID-19. At the level of the study: The cDNA or gDNA used as material had been derived from T cells, B-cell-depleted T cells, or PBMCs.

Clones were read by immunoSEQ multiplex PCR, and TCRdb kept only the in-frame ones, dropping some. The sample holds approximately 200,000 clones, around 90% seen once. Participant ages covered about 18 to 89 years across 24 US areas. Donors were grouped by their self-reported clinical history. The CDR3 sequence is 13 residues long. The V end lost 5 bases, the J end lost 0 bases, and 7 bases lay between the germline ends. Germline CDR1 reads MNHEY; CDR2 reads SMNVEV (reference sequence). J is TRBJ1-2 and V is TRBV27; the D gene is possibly TRBD1 (5 bases). The source material was PBMCs or T cells enriched from blood (not recorded which). This TCR was sampled from a woman younger than 45 who had recovered from COVID-19. CDR3 bases: TGTGCCAGCAGTCGGGGGACTAACTATGGCTACACCTTC. Its protein product is CASSRGTNYGYTF.